This is a list of T cell receptor beta chains from one sample in a study of CD8+ T cells in alopecia areata. The protocol was immunoSEQ multiplex PCR, while the TCRdb copy is restricted to in-frame clones and leaves out a portion. The sample includes fewer than 150,000 clones, roughly four fifths of them seen just once. This specimen was CD8+ T cells sorted from blood, taken at week 4, from a patient treated with tofacitinib. These receptors all come from a human donor with alopecia areata. Each CDR3 is given with its conserved first and last residue. The D gene is left open where the match is weak. Clone size appears in some rows only: once, few, many, or a class for an expanded clone.

abundance: -; len: 19; d_gene: TRBD2; v_gene: TRBV4-3; j_gene: TRBJ2-3; CDR3aa: CASSQVASGGNPSTDTQYF; CDR3nt: TGCGCCAGCAGCCAAGTTGCTAGCGGGGGAAATCCTAGCACAGATACGCAGTATTTT
abundance: -; len: 13; d_gene: -; v_gene: TRBV6-5; j_gene: TRBJ2-3; CDR3aa: CASKEVFADTQYF; CDR3nt: TGTGCCAGCAAAGAAGTTTTCGCGGATACGCAGTATTTT
abundance: -; len: 14; d_gene: TRBD2; v_gene: TRBV6-1; j_gene: TRBJ2-1; CDR3aa: CASERGPLYNEQFF; CDR3nt: TGTGCCAGCGAGCGGGGGCCCTTATACAATGAGCAGTTCTTC
abundance: -; len: 14; d_gene: TRBD1; v_gene: TRBV29-1; j_gene: TRBJ2-5; CDR3aa: CSVPDRGGQETQYF; CDR3nt: TGCAGCGTGCCGGACAGGGGCGGCCAAGAGACCCAGTACTTC
abundance: -; len: 15; d_gene: -; v_gene: TRBV4-1; j_gene: TRBJ1-6; CDR3aa: CASSQAHAGNSPLHF; CDR3nt: TGCGCCAGCAGCCAGGCCCACGCGGGGAATTCACCCCTCCACTTT
abundance: -; len: 14; d_gene: TRBD1; v_gene: TRBV29-1; j_gene: TRBJ2-2; CDR3aa: CSAGTGPNTGELFF; CDR3nt: TGCAGCGCTGGGACAGGGCCGAACACCGGGGAGCTGTTTTTT
abundance: once; len: 15; d_gene: TRBD2; v_gene: TRBV9; j_gene: TRBJ2-7; CDR3aa: CASSVGSGVPYEQYF; CDR3nt: TGTGCCAGCAGCGTAGGGAGCGGGGTCCCCTACGAGCAGTACTTC
abundance: -; len: 17; d_gene: -; v_gene: TRBV4-3; j_gene: TRBJ2-4; CDR3aa: CASSQDAQFIAKNIQYF; CDR3nt: TGCGCCAGCAGCCAAGATGCACAGTTTATAGCCAAAAACATTCAGTACTTC
abundance: -; len: 15; d_gene: TRBD2; v_gene: TRBV15; j_gene: TRBJ2-5; CDR3aa: CATSSGGGARETQYF; CDR3nt: TGTGCCACCAGTTCTGGCGGGGGTGCCAGGGAGACCCAGTACTTC
abundance: -; len: 16; d_gene: -; v_gene: TRBV4-3; j_gene: TRBJ1-2; CDR3aa: CASSQRGWEANYGYTF; CDR3nt: TGCGCCAGCAGCCAGAGGGGGTGGGAAGCTAACTATGGCTACACCTTC
abundance: -; len: 15; d_gene: -; v_gene: TRBV5-6; j_gene: TRBJ1-5; CDR3aa: CASSFGGGDGQPQHF; CDR3nt: TGTGCCAGCAGCTTCGGAGGGGGGGACGGGCAGCCCCAGCATTTT
abundance: -; len: 14; d_gene: -; v_gene: TRBV19; j_gene: TRBJ2-1; CDR3aa: CASSFGGDYNEQFF; CDR3nt: TGTGCCAGTAGTTTCGGGGGAGACTACAATGAGCAGTTCTTC
abundance: -; len: 13; d_gene: -; v_gene: TRBV27; j_gene: TRBJ2-5; CDR3aa: CASSSHDGETQYF; CDR3nt: TGTGCCAGCAGTTCCCATGACGGGGAGACCCAGTACTTC
abundance: once; len: 14; d_gene: -; v_gene: TRBV2; j_gene: TRBJ2-7; CDR3aa: CASLGRQATYEQYF; CDR3nt: TGTGCCAGCCTGGGACGACAGGCAACCTACGAGCAGTACTTC
abundance: -; len: 12; d_gene: -; v_gene: TRBV27; j_gene: TRBJ1-1; CDR3aa: CASGRANTEAFF; CDR3nt: TGTGCCAGCGGACGGGCGAACACTGAAGCTTTCTTT
abundance: -; len: 11; d_gene: -; v_gene: TRBV29-1; j_gene: TRBJ1-5; CDR3aa: CSNSTNQPQHF; CDR3nt: TGCTCGAACAGTACCAATCAGCCCCAGCATTTT
abundance: -; len: 15; d_gene: TRBD2; v_gene: TRBV30; j_gene: TRBJ2-1; CDR3aa: CAWSPLAGELNEQFF; CDR3nt: TGTGCCTGGAGTCCCCTAGCGGGGGAGCTAAATGAGCAGTTCTTC
abundance: -; len: 16; d_gene: -; v_gene: TRBV11-1; j_gene: TRBJ2-3; CDR3aa: CASSLARTLGSDTQYF; CDR3nt: TGTGCCAGCAGCTTAGCGCGTACCCTCGGAAGTGATACGCAGTATTTT
abundance: few; len: 16; d_gene: TRBD2; v_gene: TRBV6-4; j_gene: TRBJ2-3; CDR3aa: CASSEGTSGGSDTQYF; CDR3nt: TGTGCCAGCAGTGAAGGGACTAGCGGGGGATCAGATACGCAGTATTTT
abundance: -; len: 12; d_gene: -; v_gene: TRBV5-4; j_gene: TRBJ1-1; CDR3aa: CASSWGDDEAFF; CDR3nt: TGTGCCAGCAGCTGGGGGGACGATGAAGCTTTCTTT
abundance: -; len: 14; d_gene: -; v_gene: TRBV5-1; j_gene: TRBJ1-1; CDR3aa: CASSPKGGGDEAFF; CDR3nt: TGCGCCAGCAGCCCTAAGGGTGGGGGCGATGAAGCTTTCTTT
abundance: -; len: 14; d_gene: -; v_gene: TRBV9; j_gene: TRBJ2-5; CDR3aa: CASSVEGSWETQYF; CDR3nt: TGTGCCAGCAGCGTAGAGGGCTCCTGGGAGACCCAGTACTTC
abundance: -; len: 13; d_gene: -; v_gene: TRBV7-6; j_gene: TRBJ2-3; CDR3aa: CASSLQSTDTQYF; CDR3nt: TGTGCCAGCAGCTTACAAAGCACAGATACGCAGTATTTT
abundance: -; len: 14; d_gene: -; v_gene: TRBV4-2; j_gene: TRBJ1-1; CDR3aa: CASSQDRAGTEAFF; CDR3nt: TGTGCCAGCAGCCAAGATAGAGCGGGGACTGAAGCTTTCTTT
abundance: -; len: 14; d_gene: -; v_gene: TRBV14; j_gene: TRBJ2-5; CDR3aa: CASSQRLWGETQYF; CDR3nt: TGTGCCAGCAGCCAAAGGCTATGGGGAGAGACCCAGTACTTC
abundance: -; len: 13; d_gene: -; v_gene: TRBV11-2; j_gene: TRBJ2-3; CDR3aa: CASSPRLTDTQYF; CDR3nt: TGTGCCAGCAGCCCTAGACTAACAGATACGCAGTATTTT
abundance: -; len: 14; d_gene: -; v_gene: TRBV6-5; j_gene: TRBJ2-3; CDR3aa: CASSPGGRTDTQYF; CDR3nt: TGTGCCAGCAGCCCTGGGGGCCGGACAGATACGCAGTATTTT